This T cell receptor beta chain was sequenced for a study of immunodeficiency (dated by TCRdb to about 2019). About the investigation overall: To search for oligoclonality and VDJ recombination defects, the researchers carried out a repertoire analysis.

Note on this clone: The antigen this receptor binds is unknown. Per-base quality was not reported, and no clone a single base away is much larger than it.

Summary of the overall study and its limitations: Entropy comparisons showed n=3 (open circles) for patients versus healthy controls; a thymic development effect was only suggested as possible. V-J pairing and productive entropy of CD4+ T cells appeared to be similar between patients and controls. Based on top-100 and total clonotype frequencies, severe oligoclonality was found in patient CD8+ T cells but not in patient CD4+ T cells.

Genomic DNA was isolated using the QIAamp DNA Blood Mini Kit and then sent out for immunoSEQ repertoire analysis. Using a standard quantity of genomic DNA template, multiplex PCR was run to amplify the CDR3 regions. The PCR products underwent sequencing on an Illumina platform. As for how the authors treated the data: Sequences were aligned to a reference, with V, D and J gene definitions taken from IMGT. To eliminate PCR and sequencing errors, a nearest-neighbor clustering algorithm combined closely related sequences. V, D and J usage in productive unique and total sequences was analyzed using ImmunoSEQ Analyzer tools and R version 3.6.1. TCRdb's version of the immuneACCESS table is confined to in-frame rearrangements and falls short of the full clone set. An unresolved V gene accounts for under half of the shortfall where checked; the remainder is of unknown origin. That table gives V, J and clone size, and the DNA gave D and trimming. The sample profile shows around 2,300 clones; 86% of them were found once. Clones ranked in the top ten supply approximately 19% of the sample.

Fewer naive CD4 and especially CD8 T cells, with expanded effector memory subpopulations, were found in the patients. Before TCR sequencing, CD3+CD4+ T cells were sorted out of fresh PBMCs. Trimmed from V: 1 base; trimmed from J: 6 bases; junction bases lacking a gene match: 3. The germline V gene (reference sequence) sets CDR1 to LGHDT and CDR2 to YNNKEL. Including the terminal cysteine and phenylalanine, the CDR3 comprises 14 residues. Just the 42-base CDR3 DNA is kept, in frame starting at base 1. The sequence was obtained from a woman under 30 with POLD1 deficiency. Sequenced sample: CD4+ T cells from blood. Rearrangement joined TRBV3-1 (or the pseudogene TRBV3-2) to TRBJ2-1; 7 middle bases align to TRBD1. The DNA sequence follows: TGTGCCAGCAGCCAAGGAGGGGGCTCCAATGAGCAGTTCTTC. It translates to CASSQGGGSNEQFF.